This is a list of T cell receptor beta chains from one sample in a study of blood T cell repertoires in COVID-19. Profiling relied on immunoSEQ multiplex PCR, and the TCRdb table lists in-frame clones only, not all of them. The sample includes about 100,000 clones, more than 75% of them seen just once. Sequenced: peripheral blood. These receptors all come from a young man in a cohort sampled during active COVID-19. Each CDR3 is given with its conserved first and last residue. The order of the fields is clone size, J gene, D gene, V gene, CDR3 DNA, CDR3 protein. D genes are given only for firm matches. Not all rows give a size; the values are once, few, many and, for expanded clones, a class.

-	TRBJ1-6	TRBD1	TRBV30	TGTGCGCGGGGACCGGGACAGGGGAATTCACCCCTCCACTTT	CARGPGQGNSPLHF
-	TRBJ1-2	TRBD1	TRBV6-5	TGTGCCAGCAGCAGGGGGGCTAACTATGGCTACACCTTC	CASSRGANYGYTF
-	TRBJ1-2	-	TRBV3-1/TRBV3-2	TGTGCCAGCAGCAAAGAGAGGGGGTTGCATGGCTACACCTTC	CASSKERGLHGYTF
-	TRBJ1-1	-	TRBV5-1	TGCGCCAGCAGCTTGGACCTGGGCATGAACACTGAAGCTTTCTTT	CASSLDLGMNTEAFF
-	TRBJ1-1	-	TRBV6-5	TGTGCCAGCAGTTACGGTCAGGCAAACACTGAAGCTTTCTTT	CASSYGQANTEAFF
-	TRBJ2-7	-	TRBV24-1	TGTGCCACCAGTGATTCGGGGAACTACGAGCAGTACTTC	CATSDSGNYEQYF
few	TRBJ2-3	-	TRBV13	TGTGCCAGCAGCTTCAGGTCAGTGGGCACAGATACGCAGTATTTT	CASSFRSVGTDTQYF
-	TRBJ1-6	-	TRBV7-2	TGTGCCAGCCTCGGGGGTTCCTATAATTCACCCCTCCACTTT	CASLGGSYNSPLHF
once	TRBJ1-5	-	TRBV19	TGTGCCAGTATCCCCGCAGGTTACAATCAGCCCCAGCATTTT	CASIPAGYNQPQHF
-	TRBJ1-2	-	TRBV2	TGTGCCAGCAGCCAGGACATTGCGGGGTATGGCTACACCTTC	CASSQDIAGYGYTF
-	TRBJ2-5	TRBD1	TRBV6-6	TGTGCCAGCACCCCGGGACAGTTGCAAGAGACCCAGTACTTC	CASTPGQLQETQYF
-	TRBJ1-2	-	TRBV19	TGTGCCAGTAGTCCCAGAACAGGAGCACCCGGCTACACCTTC	CASSPRTGAPGYTF
once	TRBJ2-5	-	TRBV7-2	TGTGCCAGCAGCTCCAATGACAGGAGACAAGAGACCCAGTACTTC	CASSSNDRRQETQYF
-	TRBJ1-1	TRBD1	TRBV7-2	TGTGCCAGCAGCCCAGGGACAGGGGGCTTCGCTGAAGCTTTCTTT	CASSPGTGGFAEAFF
-	TRBJ1-1	-	TRBV9	TGTGCTAGCAGATCGACAGACAACACTGAAGCTTTCTTT	CASRSTDNTEAFF
-	TRBJ2-5	TRBD2	TRBV7-9	TGTGCCAGCAGCCCCGGGGCTAGCGGAGAGACCCAGTACTTC	CASSPGASGETQYF
-	TRBJ2-4	-	TRBV15	TGTGCCACCAGCAGAGATCAGGGCGAAAACATTCAGTACTTC	CATSRDQGENIQYF
-	TRBJ2-3	TRBD1	TRBV13	TGTGCCAGCACCAGAGACAGGGTGGGCACAGATACGCAGTATTTT	CASTRDRVGTDTQYF
-	TRBJ1-3	TRBD1	TRBV30	TGTGCCTGGAGGGGACAGGGGGCTGGAAACACCATATATTTT	CAWRGQGAGNTIYF
-	TRBJ2-5	-	TRBV5-1	TGCGCCAGCGGGCTAGGGGTGGACCAAGAGACCCAGTACTTC	CASGLGVDQETQYF
-	TRBJ2-7	-	TRBV14	TGTGCCAGCAGCCAAGCACTAGCTGGCTACGAGCAGTACTTC	CASSQALAGYEQYF
-	TRBJ1-1	-	TRBV7-2	TGTGCCAGCAGCTTAGCGTTAGCACTGAACACTGAAGCTTTCTTT	CASSLALALNTEAFF
-	TRBJ1-4	-	TRBV3-1/TRBV3-2	TGTGCCAGCAGCCAACGATCACCGGACACGGCCGAAAAACTGTTTTTT	CASSQRSPDTAEKLFF
-	TRBJ2-7	TRBD2	TRBV5-4	TGTGCCAGCGGACAAAAAGCGGGGGGGCGGTACGAGCAGTACTTC	CASGQKAGGRYEQYF
-	TRBJ2-3	-	TRBV7-6	TGTGCCAGCAGCTTATGGGCAGGCAGCACAGATACGCAGTATTTT	CASSLWAGSTDTQYF
once	TRBJ1-4	-	TRBV19	TGTGCCAGTAGTATACAGGCAACTAATGAAAAACTGTTTTTT	CASSIQATNEKLFF
-	TRBJ1-6	TRBD1	TRBV2	TGTGCCAGCTCCGGGACAGCAACTAATTCACCCCTCCACTTT	CASSGTATNSPLHF
-	TRBJ1-2	-	TRBV29-1	TGCAGCGTTGAAGATGGGGCGGGATCGGTCGTTAACTATGGCTACACCTTC	CSVEDGAGSVVNYGYTF
once	TRBJ1-2	TRBD1	TRBV11-3	TGTGCCAGCAGCTTACATTTCCCACACAGGGGGCCGATCTATGGCTACACCTTC	CASSLHFPHRGPIYGYTF
-	TRBJ1-2	-	TRBV14	TGTGCCAGCAGCCACGGGCCGACAGGAAACTATGGCTACACCTTC	CASSHGPTGNYGYTF
-	TRBJ1-5	-	TRBV10-3	TGTGCCATCAGTACGGGGTATAGCAATCAGCCCCAGCATTTT	CAISTGYSNQPQHF
-	TRBJ2-5	TRBD2	TRBV7-9	TGTGCCAGCAGCCCCCCTCCACAGACTAGCCGGGCAGAGACCCAGTACTTC	CASSPPPQTSRAETQYF
-	TRBJ2-3	TRBD2	TRBV7-3	TGTGCCAGCAGCTTAGGCGGGGGGATAGATACGCAGTATTTT	CASSLGGGIDTQYF
-	TRBJ2-5	-	TRBV6-6	TGTGCCAGCACAGGGGAAAGGCAAGAGACCCAGTACTTC	CASTGERQETQYF
-	TRBJ1-5	TRBD1	TRBV6-2/TRBV6-3	TGTGCCAGCAGTCTCGCGGGACAGGGGTACCAGCCCCAGCATTTT	CASSLAGQGYQPQHF
-	TRBJ2-1	-	TRBV5-6	TGTGCCAGCAGCCACAGGGTAACGACGAATGAGCAGTTCTTC	CASSHRVTTNEQFF
-	TRBJ1-2	TRBD1	TRBV19	TGTGCCAGTAGTATCCCGCAGGGGGCGCCTGGCTACACCTTC	CASSIPQGAPGYTF
-	TRBJ2-1	-	TRBV19	TGTGCCAGTGGATGGACAGTTCCTCGGTTATTGAATGAGCAGTTCTTC	CASGWTVPRLLNEQFF
-	TRBJ2-3	TRBD2	TRBV5-4	TGTGCCAGCAGCCGGGGACTAGCGGACTCGGATACGCAGTATTTT	CASSRGLADSDTQYF
once	TRBJ1-2	-	TRBV30	TGTGCCTGGAGTGTCCTCCGCGGGGGTGGAGGCTACACCTTC	CAWSVLRGGGGYTF
-	TRBJ1-1	-	TRBV11-3	TGTGCCAGCAGCTTATTTTACGCTGGCGGGAGAGTGACTGAAGCTTTCTTT	CASSLFYAGGRVTEAFF
-	TRBJ1-6	-	TRBV2	TGTGCCAGCAGTGTGCGGGCGAATTCACCCCTCCACTTT	CASSVRANSPLHF
-	TRBJ2-5	-	TRBV28	TGTGCCAGCAGTCCCACTTGGGGGGTTCTGGGAGAGACCCAGTACTTC	CASSPTWGVLGETQYF